The 16 T cell receptor beta chains in this list originate from one sample, sequenced in a study of control samples from healthy donors and cancer patients (TCRdb year 2020). The method was the immunoSEQ multiplex PCR assay. Drawn from immuneACCESS, this table holds only the in-frame rearrangements with V and J called that TCRdb kept. Clones are partly lost; checked studies trace under half to an unresolved V gene and leave the rest unexplained. Within this sample are 100,000 to 150,000 clones, with more than 85% of them counted one time only. In total, the top ten clones hold under 2% of the sample. The specimen was blood. Source of these receptors: a man aged 18 to 35 in good health.

The J gene is TRBJ1-1, the V gene TRBV12-3 or TRBV12-4, with D unresolved. V was trimmed by 5 bases and J by 4 bases, leaving 5 bases between them. The CDR3 loop spans 11 amino acids. Here the CDR3 reads CASSKRTEAFF. The CDR3 nucleotides read TGTGCCAGCAGTAAGCGCACTGAAGCTTTCTTT.

V gene TRBV9 combines with J gene TRBJ1-5; 9 bases are shared with TRBD1. The V and J ends lost 4 bases and 5 bases, in that order; junction bases with no gene match: 7. Germline V gene sequence: CDR1 SGDLS, CDR2 YYNGEE. The CDR3 runs to 15 residues. The CDR3 DNA sequence: TGTGCCAGCAGCTCGGGACAGGGAGGGGATCAGCCCCAGCATTTT. This encodes CASSSGQGGDQPQHF.

CDR3 protein: CASSLRIGDYNEQFF. As DNA, the CDR3 is TGTGCCAGCAGCTTGCGGATAGGGGACTACAATGAGCAGTTCTTC. The rearrangement uses TRBV5-6 and TRBJ2-1, with D perhaps TRBD1 (5 bases). The CDR3 extends over 15 amino acids. The germline V and J ends were trimmed by 1 base and 3 bases, with 11 bases remaining between them. Germline lookup yields CDR1 SGHDT and CDR2 YYEEEE. The entire variable domain, with the rest obtained from reference TRBV5-6 and TRBJ2-1, is as follows: DAGVTQSPTHLIKTRGQQVTLRCSPKSGHDTVSWYQQALGQGPQFIFQYYEEEERQRGNFPDRFSGHQFPNYSSELNVNALLLGDSALYLCASSLRIGDYNEQFFGPGTRLTVL.

The rearrangement uses TRBV5-4 and TRBJ2-3, with D maybe TRBD1 (6 bases). This CDR3 contains 15 residues. Trimming took 3 bases from V and 0 from J, leaving 11 bases between them. Germline loops: CDR1 SGHNT, CDR2 YYREEE (reference sequence). CDR3 sequence (DNA): TGTGCCAGCAGCTCCGGGACACATAGCACAGATACGCAGTATTTT. Its protein is CASSSGTHSTDTQYF.

The chain recombines TRBV18 with TRBJ1-2; D unresolved. Looked up from germline, CDR1 is KGHSH and CDR2 is LQKENI. V lost 3 bases and J 6 bases, leaving 11 bases between the germline ends. This CDR3 has 13 residues. Here the CDR3 reads CASSPEIGDGYTF. Here the CDR3 DNA reads TGTGCCAGCTCACCGGAGATAGGAGATGGCTACACCTTC.

The chain has TRBV30 and TRBJ1-1; D is uncertain. Germline assignment: CDR1 GTSNPN and CDR2 SVGIG (reference sequence). V was cut by 4 bases and J by 0 bases, with 9 bases left in between. CDR3 size: 13 residues. The chain's CDR3 is CAWMRVMNTEAFF. For the CDR3, the DNA is TGTGCCTGGATGAGGGTGATGAACACTGAAGCTTTCTTT.

The genes are TRBV12-3 or TRBV12-4 and TRBJ1-2, with a weak D call TRBD1 (5 bases). The CDR3 covers 12 residues. V gave up 6 bases and J gave up 4 bases, with 9 bases separating them. CDR3 bases: TGTGCCAGCAGAGGGGCAGTCTATGGCTACACCTTC. Amino acids: CASRGAVYGYTF.

This chain connects TRBV30 to TRBJ1-2; weak D call: TRBD1 (5 bases). Trimming took 4 bases from V and 4 from J, leaving 10 bases between them. Germline CDR1 GTSNPN, CDR2 SVGIG (reference sequence). The CDR3 is made up of 12 amino acids. CDR3 in DNA: TGTGCCTGGAACCAGGGCGCCTATGGCTACACCTTC. Translated, it gives CAWNQGAYGYTF.

The gene calls are TRBV11-3 and TRBJ2-1; 7 nucleotides line up with TRBD2. Germline trimming cut 2 bases from V and 9 bases from J; bases unmatched to any gene: 7. The CDR3 consists of 14 residues. In germline, CDR1 is SGHNT, CDR2 YENEEA. The CDR3 here is CASSLPGLVGEQFF. The CDR3 DNA reads as TGTGCCAGCAGCTTACCCGGACTAGTCGGTGAGCAGTTCTTC.

The chain links TRBV10-2 to TRBJ2-7, with 9 bases lining up with TRBD2. Per germline, CDR1 WSHSY and CDR2 SAAADI. This CDR3 spans 14 amino acids. V lost 3 bases to trimming and J lost 5 bases; unmatched junction nucleotides: 5. The CDR3 DNA is TGCGCCAGCAGTGAACAACTAGCGGGCCACGAGCAGTACTTC. Translating gives CASSEQLAGHEQYF.

J is TRBJ1-5 and V is TRBV7-2; TRBD1 aligns across 9 bases. Per germline, CDR1 SGHTA and CDR2 FQGNSA. J gave up 4 bases and V 3 bases, and 4 bases lay outside the gene matches. This CDR3 has 15 residues. The CDR3 DNA reads as TGTGCCAGCAGCTTGAGGACAGGGGTGAATCAGCCCCAGCATTTT. It yields the protein CASSLRTGVNQPQHF.

The CDR3 spells CASSLGPLAGVWEQYF. DNA of the CDR3: TGTGCCAGCAGCTTAGGTCCACTAGCGGGAGTATGGGAGCAGTACTTC. V and J are TRBV5-6 and TRBJ2-7; 11 bases line up with TRBD2. Looked up from germline, CDR1 is SGHDT and CDR2 is YYEEEE. This CDR3 spans 16 amino acids. V trimming: 2 bases; J trimming: 7 bases; junction bases outside the gene matches: 11.

V gene TRBV3-1 (or the pseudogene TRBV3-2) combines with J gene TRBJ1-5, with 8 bases lining up with TRBD1. With V trimmed by 1 base and J by 6 bases, 5 bases remained unmatched. Germline values: CDR1 LGHDT, CDR2 YNNKEL (reference sequence). This CDR3 region has 15 residues. CDR3 protein: CASSQGGQGAQPQHF. The DNA for the CDR3 is TGTGCCAGCAGCCAAGGGGGGCAGGGGGCTCAGCCCCAGCATTTT.

The chain uses TRBV6-6 and TRBJ2-7, with 12 nucleotides matching TRBD2. The V and J ends lost 5 bases and 5 bases, in that order; junction bases with no gene match: 7. CDR1 and CDR2 from the germline V gene are MNHNY and SVGAGI (reference sequence). CDR3 size: 15 residues. The CDR3 reads CASSTPGLAGDEQYF. DNA of the CDR3: TGTGCCAGCAGTACGCCGGGACTAGCGGGCGACGAGCAGTACTTC.

J is TRBJ2-3 and V is TRBV4-3, with 7 bases fitting TRBD2. CDR3 length: 14 amino acids. Unmatched junction bases numbered 9, after V lost 2 bases and J lost 10 bases. The germline V gene encodes CDR1 LGHNA and CDR2 YSLEER. CDR3 DNA: TGCGCCAGCAGCCAAAAGCTCCCTAGCGGAGCGCAGTATTTT. Protein: CASSQKLPSGAQYF.

This chain connects TRBV28 to TRBJ1-1; 11 bases fit TRBD1. CDR1 is MDHEN, CDR2 SYDVKM, per germline. The CDR3 length is 18 residues. With 7 bases clipped from V and 0 bases from J, the junction kept 13 bases outside the gene matches. CDR3 region: CASILFPGQGALNTEAFF. CDR3 sequence (DNA): TGTGCCAGCATTCTCTTTCCCGGACAGGGGGCCTTGAACACTGAAGCTTTCTTT.